This T cell receptor beta chain appears in the sequencing data of a study of T cells in Graves' hyperthyroidism and ophthalmopathy. In the study overall: Prior to any treatment, at the point of initial diagnosis, peripheral blood was collected.

J lost 6 bases, V lost 1 base, and 3 bases had no gene match. CDR1 is SGDLS and CDR2 is YYNGEE in the germline V gene. This CDR3 contains 14 residues. There were TCR beta CDR3 regions amplified from RNA transcripts. During a first-round RT-PCR of the TCR CDR3, the HTBI primer set was used. From the multiplex PCR reads, TCRdb called clonotypes with MiXCR, one entry per CDR3 protein. The data show hundreds of thousands of distinct CDR3 sequences, with over 12% seen just once and 28% held by the top ten. Exclusion criteria comprised uncontrolled infection, other autoimmune disease, pregnancy or lactation. The study's findings and limits: In blood, most of the thyroid clonotypes expanded above 0.001 were also present.

This clonotype was seen repeatedly, ten times or more. What it recognizes is unknown. The rearrangement uses TRBV9 and TRBJ2-1; 8 positions agree with TRBD2. The receptor was derived from a man aged 50 to 59 with Graves' ophthalmopathy. The specimen sequenced was blood. The CDR3 sequence: CASSVLTSVNEQFF. The CDR3 DNA sequence: TGTGCCAGCAGCGTATTGACTAGCGTCAATGAGCAGTTCTTC.